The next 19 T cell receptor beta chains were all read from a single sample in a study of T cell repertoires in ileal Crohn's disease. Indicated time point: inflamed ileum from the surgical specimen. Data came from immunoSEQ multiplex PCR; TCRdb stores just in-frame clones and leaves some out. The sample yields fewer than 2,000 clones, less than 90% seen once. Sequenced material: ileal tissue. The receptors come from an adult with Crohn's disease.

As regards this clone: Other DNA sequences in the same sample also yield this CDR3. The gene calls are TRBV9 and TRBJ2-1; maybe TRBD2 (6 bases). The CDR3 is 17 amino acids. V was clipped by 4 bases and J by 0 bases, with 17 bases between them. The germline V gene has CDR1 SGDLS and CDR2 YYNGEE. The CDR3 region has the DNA TGTGCCAGCAGCCTGCCTCGCGGAGGGAGCTCCTACAATGAGCAGTTCTTC. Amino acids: CASSLPRGGSSYNEQFF. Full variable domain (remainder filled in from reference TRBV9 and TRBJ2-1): DSGVTQTPKHLITATGQRVTLRCSPRSGDLSVYWYQQSLDQGLQFLIQYYNGEERAKGNILERFSAQQFPDLHSELNLSSLELGDSALYFCASSLPRGGSSYNEQFFGPGTRLTVL.

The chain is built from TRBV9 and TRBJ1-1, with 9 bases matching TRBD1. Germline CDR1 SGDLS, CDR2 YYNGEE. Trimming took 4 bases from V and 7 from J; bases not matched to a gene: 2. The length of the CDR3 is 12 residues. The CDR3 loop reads CASSPGQGEAFF. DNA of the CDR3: TGTGCCAGCAGCCCGGGACAGGGTGAAGCTTTCTTT.

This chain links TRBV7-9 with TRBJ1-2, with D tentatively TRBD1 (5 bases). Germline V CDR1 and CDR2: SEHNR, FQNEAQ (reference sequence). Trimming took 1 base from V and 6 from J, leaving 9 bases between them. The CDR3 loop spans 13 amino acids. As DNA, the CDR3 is TGTGCCAGCAGCTTAGGGGACGGGCATGGCTACACCTTC. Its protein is CASSLGDGHGYTF. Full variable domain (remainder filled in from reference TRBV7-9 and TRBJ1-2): DTGVSQNPRHKITKRGQNVTFRCDPISEHNRLYWYRQTLGQGPEFLTYFQNEAQLEKSRLLSDRFSAERPKGSFSTLEIQRTEQGDSAMYLCASSLGDGHGYTFGSGTRLTVV.

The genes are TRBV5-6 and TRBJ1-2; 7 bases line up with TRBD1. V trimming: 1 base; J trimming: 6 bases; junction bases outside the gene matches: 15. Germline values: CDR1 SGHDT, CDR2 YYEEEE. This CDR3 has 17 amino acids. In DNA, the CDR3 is TGTGCCAGCAGCTTGTATGGCCCGGGACAGACCAAAGATGGCTACACCTTC. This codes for CASSLYGPGQTKDGYTF. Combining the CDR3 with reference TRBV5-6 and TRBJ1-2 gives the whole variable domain DAGVTQSPTHLIKTRGQQVTLRCSPKSGHDTVSWYQQALGQGPQFIFQYYEEEERQRGNFPDRFSGHQFPNYSSELNVNALLLGDSALYLCASSLYGPGQTKDGYTFGSGTRLTVV.

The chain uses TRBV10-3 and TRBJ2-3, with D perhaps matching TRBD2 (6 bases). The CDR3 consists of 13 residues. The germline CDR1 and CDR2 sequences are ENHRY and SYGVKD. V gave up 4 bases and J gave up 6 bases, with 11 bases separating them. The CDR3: CAISAGGPDTQYF. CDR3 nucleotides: TGTGCCATCAGTGCCGGGGGTCCGGATACGCAGTATTTT.

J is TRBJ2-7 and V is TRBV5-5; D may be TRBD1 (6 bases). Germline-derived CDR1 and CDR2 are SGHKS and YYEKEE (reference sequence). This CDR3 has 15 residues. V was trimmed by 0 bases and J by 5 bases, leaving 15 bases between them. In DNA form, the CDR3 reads TGTGCCAGCAGCTTGGGACTGAGGGGGTTTGACGAGCAGTACTTC. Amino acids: CASSLGLRGFDEQYF.

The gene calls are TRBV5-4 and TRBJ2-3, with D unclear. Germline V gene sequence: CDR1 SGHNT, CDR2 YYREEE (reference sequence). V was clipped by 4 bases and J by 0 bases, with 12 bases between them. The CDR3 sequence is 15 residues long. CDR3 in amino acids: CASSDGRFSTDTQYF. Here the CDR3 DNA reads TGTGCCAGCAGCGACGGACGCTTCAGCACAGATACGCAGTATTTT.

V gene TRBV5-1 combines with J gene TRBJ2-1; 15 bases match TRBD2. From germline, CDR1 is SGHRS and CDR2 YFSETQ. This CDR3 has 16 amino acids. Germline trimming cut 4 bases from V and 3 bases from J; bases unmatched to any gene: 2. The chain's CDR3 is CASSAGLAGGYNEQFF. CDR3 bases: TGCGCCAGCAGCGCGGGACTAGCGGGGGGCTACAATGAGCAGTTCTTC.

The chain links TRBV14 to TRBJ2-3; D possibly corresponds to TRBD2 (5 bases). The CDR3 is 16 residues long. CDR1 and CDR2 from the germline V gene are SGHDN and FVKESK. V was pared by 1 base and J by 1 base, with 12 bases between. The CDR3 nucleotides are TGTGCCAGCAGCCAAGGGGTTCAGGAGGGCACAGATACGCAGTATTTT. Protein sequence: CASSQGVQEGTDTQYF. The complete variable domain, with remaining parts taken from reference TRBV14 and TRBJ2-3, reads EAGVTQFPSHSVIEKGQTVTLRCDPISGHDNLYWYRRVMGKEIKFLLHFVKESKQDESGMPNNRFLAERTGGTYSTLKVQPAELEDSGVYFCASSQGVQEGTDTQYFGPGTRLTVL.

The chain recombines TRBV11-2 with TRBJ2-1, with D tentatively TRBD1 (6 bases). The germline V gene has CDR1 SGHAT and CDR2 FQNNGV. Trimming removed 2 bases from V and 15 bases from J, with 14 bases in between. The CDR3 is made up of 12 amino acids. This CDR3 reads CASSLNRESSFF. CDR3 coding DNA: TGTGCCAGCAGCTTAAACAGGGAAAGCTCGTTCTTC. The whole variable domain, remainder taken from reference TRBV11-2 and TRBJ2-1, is EAGVAQSPRYKIIEKRQSVAFWCNPISGHATLYWYQQILGQGPKLLIQFQNNGVVDDSQLPKDRFSAERLKGVDSTLKIQPAKLEDSAVYLCASSLNRESSFFGPGTRLTVL.

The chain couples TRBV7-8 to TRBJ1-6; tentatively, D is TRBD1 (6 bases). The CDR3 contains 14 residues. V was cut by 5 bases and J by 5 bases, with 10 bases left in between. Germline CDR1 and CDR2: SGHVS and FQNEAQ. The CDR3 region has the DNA TGTGCCAGCAGCCGACAGGCTGATAATTCACCCCTCCACTTT. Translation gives CASSRQADNSPLHF.

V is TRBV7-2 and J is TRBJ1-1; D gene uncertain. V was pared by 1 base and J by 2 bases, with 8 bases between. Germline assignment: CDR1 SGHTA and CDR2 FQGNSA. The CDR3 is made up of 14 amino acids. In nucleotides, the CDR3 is TGTGCCAGCAGCTTAGGCAGGCGCAACACTGAAGCTTTCTTT. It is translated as CASSLGRRNTEAFF.

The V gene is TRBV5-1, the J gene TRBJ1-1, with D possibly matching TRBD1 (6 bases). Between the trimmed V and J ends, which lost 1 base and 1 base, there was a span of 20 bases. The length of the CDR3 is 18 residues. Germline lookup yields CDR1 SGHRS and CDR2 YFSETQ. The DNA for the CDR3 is TGCGCCAGCAGCTTGAGATCGAGGACAGCGCGAACGAACACTGAAGCTTTCTTT. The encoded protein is CASSLRSRTARTNTEAFF.

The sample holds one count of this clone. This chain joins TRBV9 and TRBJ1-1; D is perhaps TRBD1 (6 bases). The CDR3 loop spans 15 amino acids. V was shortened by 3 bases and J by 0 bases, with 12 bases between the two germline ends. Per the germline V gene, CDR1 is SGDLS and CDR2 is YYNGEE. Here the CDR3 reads CASSAGHFMNTEAFF. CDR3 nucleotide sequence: TGTGCCAGCAGCGCGGGACATTTCATGAACACTGAAGCTTTCTTT.

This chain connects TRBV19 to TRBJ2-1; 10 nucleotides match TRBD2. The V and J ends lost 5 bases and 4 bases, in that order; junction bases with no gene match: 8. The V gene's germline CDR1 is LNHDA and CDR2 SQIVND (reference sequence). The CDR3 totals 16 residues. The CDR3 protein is CASSPRGSGRYNEQFF. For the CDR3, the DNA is TGTGCCAGTAGTCCCCGCGGTAGCGGGAGGTACAATGAGCAGTTCTTC.

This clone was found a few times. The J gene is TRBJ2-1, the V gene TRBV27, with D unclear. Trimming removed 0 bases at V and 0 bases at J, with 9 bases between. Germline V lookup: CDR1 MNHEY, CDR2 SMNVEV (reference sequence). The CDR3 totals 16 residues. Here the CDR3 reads CASSLSGRSSYNEQFF. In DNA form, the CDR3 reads TGTGCCAGCAGTTTATCGGGCCGTAGCTCCTACAATGAGCAGTTCTTC.

CDR3 nucleotides: TGCGCCAGCAGGCTAAGCGCCAGTGGCTCACCCCTCCACTTT. Encoded protein: CASRLSASGSPLHF. The rearrangement joins TRBV5-1 to TRBJ1-6, with no clear D. The CDR3 length is 14 residues. Trimming pared 5 bases from V and 10 bases from J, leaving 16 bases between. The germline CDR1 and CDR2 sequences are SGHRS and YFSETQ.

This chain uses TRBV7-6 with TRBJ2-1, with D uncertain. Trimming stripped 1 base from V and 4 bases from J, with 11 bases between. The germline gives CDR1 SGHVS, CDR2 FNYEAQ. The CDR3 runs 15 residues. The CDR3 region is CASSLDETPYNEQFF. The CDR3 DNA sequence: TGTGCCAGCAGCTTAGATGAAACCCCGTACAATGAGCAGTTCTTC.

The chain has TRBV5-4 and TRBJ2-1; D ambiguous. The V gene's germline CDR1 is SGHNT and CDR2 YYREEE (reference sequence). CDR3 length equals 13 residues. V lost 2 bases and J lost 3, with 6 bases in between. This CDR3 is CASSFTDYNEQFF. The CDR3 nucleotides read TGTGCCAGCAGCTTTACAGACTACAATGAGCAGTTCTTC.